This TCR beta chain derives from a study of vaccination effects on CD4 cells after COVID-19. For the study at large: It was with 10 IU/ml IL-2 and about 10 ug/ml peptides that two million PBMC per well were cultured.

Measured with immunoSEQ multiplex PCR; TCRdb has only the in-frame clones, and not every one. The sample consists of about 73,000 clones, around 67% of them appearing once. Germline values: CDR1 MNHEY, CDR2 SVGAGI. The CDR3 has 14 residues. The V and J ends lost 6 bases and 0 bases respectively, with 11 bases between them. About this clone: What it binds is unknown.

Following culture for around 10 days, CD4+ T cells were isolated. Either the BNT162b2 or mRNA-1273 vaccine was given to participants in two doses. This receptor was obtained from a human donor who received a COVID-19 vaccine. This rearrangement joins TRBV6-5 to TRBJ1-1; no definite D call. The sequencing here drew on CD4+ T cells from PBMCs cultured without peptide, taken after COVID-19 vaccination. CDR3 sequence reads: CASRNRHLNTEAFF. CDR3 DNA sequence: TGTGCCAGCAGAAACAGACACCTGAACACTGAAGCTTTCTTT.